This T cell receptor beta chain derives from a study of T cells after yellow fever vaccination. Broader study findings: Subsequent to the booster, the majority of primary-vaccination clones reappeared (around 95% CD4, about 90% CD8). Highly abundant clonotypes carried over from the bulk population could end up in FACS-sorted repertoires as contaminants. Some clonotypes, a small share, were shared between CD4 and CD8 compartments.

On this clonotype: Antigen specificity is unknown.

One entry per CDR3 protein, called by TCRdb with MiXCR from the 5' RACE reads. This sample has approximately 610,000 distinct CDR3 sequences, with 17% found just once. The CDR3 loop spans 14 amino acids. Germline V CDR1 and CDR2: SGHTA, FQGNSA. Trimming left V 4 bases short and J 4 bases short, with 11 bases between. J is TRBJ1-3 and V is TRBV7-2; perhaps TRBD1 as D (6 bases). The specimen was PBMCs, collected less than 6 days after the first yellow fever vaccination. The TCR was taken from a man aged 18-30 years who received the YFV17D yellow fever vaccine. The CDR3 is CASSYTGIGNTIYF. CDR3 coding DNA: TGTGCCAGCAGCTACACAGGGATCGGAAACACCATATATTTT. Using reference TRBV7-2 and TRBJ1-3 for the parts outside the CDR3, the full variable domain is GAGVSQSPSNKVTEKGKDVELRCDPISGHTALYWYRQSLGQGLEFLIYFQGNSAPDKSGLPSDRFSAERTGGSVSTLTIQRTQQEDSAVYLCASSYTGIGNTIYFGEGSWLTVV.